The clone carrying this TCR beta chain was counted between two and nine times. The antigen remains undetermined. The data stem from a study of response to subunit inactivated influenza vaccine. Whole-study findings and limits: The authors suggested that every seasonal influenza vaccination recruits few new T cells.

MiXCR was run by TCRdb on the RT-PCR reads, yielding one entry per CDR3 protein. This sample has around 500,000 distinct CDR3 sequences, with 10% to 11% found just once. Germline values: CDR1 LGHDT, CDR2 YNNKEL (reference sequence). This CDR3 has 16 amino acids. Trimming stripped 2 bases from V and 0 bases from J, with 11 bases between. The V and J genes are TRBV3-1 and TRBJ1-3; D gene unclear. This clonotype originated in a man in his fifties who received an inactivated influenza vaccine. This specimen consisted of PBMCs from blood, obtained roughly 6 weeks after vaccination. CDR3 DNA sequence: TGTGCCAGCAGCCAAACTGGGATTTACTCTGGAAACACCATATATTTT. Its translation: CASSQTGIYSGNTIYF. The full variable domain, completed using reference TRBV3-1 and TRBJ1-3, is DTAVSQTPKYLVTQMGNDKSIKCEQNLGHDTMYWYKQDSKKFLKIMFSYNNKELIINETVPNRFSPKSPDKAHLNLHINSLELGDSAVYFCASSQTGIYSGNTIYFGEGSWLTVV.